Here is one T cell receptor (beta chain) with its context. This record belongs to a study of blood T cell repertoires in COVID-19. Profiling relied on immunoSEQ multiplex PCR, and the TCRdb table lists in-frame clones only, not all of them. In the table there are a few hundred thousand clones, about 86% of which are singletons. The CDR3 runs 15 residues. Per germline, CDR1 MDHEN and CDR2 SYDVKM. Trimming took 6 bases from V and 4 from J; bases not matched to a gene: 4. Adults between about 18 and 95 years of age took part from about two dozen US areas. The TCR originated in a woman aged 40 to 49 with acute COVID-19. This chain links TRBV28 with TRBJ2-2; 11 bases match TRBD2. Sequenced: PBMCs or T cells enriched from blood (not recorded which). The CDR3 here is CASRKLAGVTGELFF. The CDR3, as DNA: TGTGCCAGCAGAAAACTAGCGGGAGTCACCGGGGAGCTGTTTTTT.